Following are 8 T cell receptor beta chains from one sample sequenced in a study of identical twins. TCRdb itself ran the 5' RACE reads through MiXCR, one entry per CDR3 protein. The table has roughly 260,000 distinct CDR3 sequences, 11% to 15% seen once; the top ten hold 8.8%. The sequencing sample was made of memory (CD45RO+) T cells sorted from blood. The source is a young woman in good health.

This clonotype was counted only a few times. The chain recombines TRBV7-8 with TRBJ1-2; no reliable D call. The CDR3 loop spans 14 amino acids. The germline gives CDR1 SGHVS, CDR2 FQNEAQ. V dropped 1 base and J dropped 2 bases, with 8 bases sitting between them. CDR3 DNA: TGTGCCAGCAGCTTAGGGTCACTCAACTATGGCTACACCTTC. Protein sequence: CASSLGSLNYGYTF. Full variable domain (outside the CDR3, taken from reference TRBV7-8 and TRBJ1-2): GAGVSQSPRYKVAKRGQDVALRCDPISGHVSLFWYQQALGQGPEFLTYFQNEAQLDKSGLPSDRFFAERPEGSVSTLKIQRTQQEDSAVYLCASSLGSLNYGYTFGSGTRLTVV.

This chain joins TRBV7-6 and TRBJ1-4; 8 nucleotides line up with TRBD1. The CDR3 length is 14 residues. J gave up 5 bases and V 5 bases, and 4 bases lay outside the gene matches. Germline V lookup: CDR1 SGHVS, CDR2 FNYEAQ. The CDR3 DNA reads TGTGCCAGCAGCCACAGGGGGAGGAATGAAAAACTGTTTTTT. Protein product: CASSHRGRNEKLFF.

The rearrangement uses TRBV27 and TRBJ1-5, with 7 bases matching TRBD1. The CDR3 contains 13 residues. Per the germline V gene, CDR1 is MNHEY and CDR2 is SMNVEV (reference sequence). The V segment lost 5 bases and the J segment 5 bases; nucleotides outside the gene matches: 3. CDR3 coding DNA: TGTGCCAGCAGTCGACAGGGCTATCAGCCCCAGCATTTT. It translates to CASSRQGYQPQHF.

This clonotype was observed a few times. This chain joins TRBV29-1 and TRBJ1-2, with TRBD1 as a possible D gene (5 bases). V shed 3 bases and J shed 2 bases, with 10 bases lying between them. There are 13 residues in the CDR3. Germline assignment: CDR1 SQVTM and CDR2 ANQGSEA. The CDR3 DNA sequence: TGCAGCGTTGAGGCAGGGAAAAACTATGGCTACACCTTC. Protein sequence: CSVEAGKNYGYTF.

This clonotype was seen more than once but under ten times. This chain uses TRBV27 with TRBJ2-7, with D possibly TRBD2 on 6 matching bases. The germline V gene has CDR1 MNHEY and CDR2 SMNVEV (reference sequence). This CDR3 comprises 14 residues. Trimming took off 2 bases at V and 4 bases at J, with 12 bases between the two ends. The CDR3 DNA sequence: TGTGCCAGCAGTTTAAAAGCGGGCCGTTACGAGCAGTACTTC. Protein: CASSLKAGRYEQYF.

The CDR3 bases are TGCGCCAGCAGCTTGGGGGCAGGGGGCTACGAGCAGTACTTC. Protein product: CASSLGAGGYEQYF. The chain recombines TRBV5-1 with TRBJ2-7; 7 nucleotides match TRBD1. Trimming removed 0 bases from V and 3 bases from J; junction bases left unmatched: 3. CDR3 length: 14 residues. From germline, CDR1 is SGHRS and CDR2 YFSETQ.

This clonotype was found a few times. A read error may produce the germline difference seen at one junction end. This rearrangement joins TRBV5-5 to TRBJ1-2; D is possibly TRBD1 (5 bases). CDR3 length: 13 residues. Germline V gene lookup returns CDR1 SGHKS and CDR2 YYEKEE (reference sequence). Here the CDR3 DNA reads TGTGCCAGCAGGTTGGGGGAAAACTATGGCTACACCTTC. Its protein is CASRLGENYGYTF.

The chain carries TRBV12-3 or TRBV12-4 and TRBJ2-1; TRBD1 aligns across 7 bases. V shed 6 bases and J 11 bases; nucleotides not matched to a gene: 16. The CDR3 length is 15 residues. Here the CDR3 DNA reads TGTGCCAGCAGGGTAGGGACAGTATCTCGGGGAAAGCAGTTCTTC. Translation gives CASRVGTVSRGKQFF.